What follows describes a single TCR beta chain. The data are from a study of blood T cell repertoires in COVID-19. Study as a whole: T cells, B-cell-depleted T cells, or PBMCs supplied cDNA or gDNA.

The germline gives CDR1 GTSNPN, CDR2 SVGIG (reference sequence). This CDR3 comprises 12 residues. Between the trimmed V and J ends, which lost 2 bases and 7 bases, there was a span of 12 bases. Methods used by the authors: From reference gene primer amplification, estimates of nucleated cell counts were derived. Repertoires were generated with immunoSEQ multiplex PCR, while TCRdb's copy carries only in-frame clones and drops some. The V and J calls and the clone size are those of that table, but D and trimming were determined from the DNA. The repertoire includes more than 150,000 clones, around 87% of them detected once, and approximately 2.1% sits in the top ten. Donors were grouped by their self-reported clinical history.

The chain carries TRBV30 and TRBJ2-7, with D uncertain. The sequence derives from a woman aged 25-40 years who had recovered from COVID-19. Sequenced material: PBMCs or T cells enriched from blood (not recorded which). The CDR3 bases are TGTGCCTGGAGTAGGAGAACCGGGGAGCAGTACTTC. It yields the protein CAWSRRTGEQYF.